Sequencing of this T cell receptor beta chain was carried out in a study of human thymus T cells. Study outcomes and limitations: There appeared to be biased usage of V and J genes in thymic and blood repertoires. A high degree of thymic repertoire overlap among unrelated individuals was reported in related research.

In regard to this clone: Its specificity is not known.

Clones were sequenced by immunoSEQ multiplex PCR, and TCRdb holds only the in-frame ones, with some missing. The repertoire holds 65,000 to 90,000 clones, with roughly 96% as singletons. Resected material from corrective heart surgery provided the thymus tissue analysed. Healthy Finnish infants undergoing corrective surgery for congenital heart defects were the donors. The CDR3 spans 16 residues. The germline gives CDR1 LGHNA, CDR2 YSLEER. Trimming took 0 bases from V and 3 from J, leaving 12 bases between them. This chain joins TRBV4-3 and TRBJ1-5; possibly TRBD1 for D (6 bases). The TCR originated in a girl under two years old with a congenital heart defect but otherwise immunologically healthy. Sequences were obtained from thymus tissue. The CDR3 reads CASSQDAAGDNQPQHF. The CDR3 DNA reads TGCGCCAGCAGCCAAGATGCCGCAGGGGACAATCAGCCCCAGCATTTT.